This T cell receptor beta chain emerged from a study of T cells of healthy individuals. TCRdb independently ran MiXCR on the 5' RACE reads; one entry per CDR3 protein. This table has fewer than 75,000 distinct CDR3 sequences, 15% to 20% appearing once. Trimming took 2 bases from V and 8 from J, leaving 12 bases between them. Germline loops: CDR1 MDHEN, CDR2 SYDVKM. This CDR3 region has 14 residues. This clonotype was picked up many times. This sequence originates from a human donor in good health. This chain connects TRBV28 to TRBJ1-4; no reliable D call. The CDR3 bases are TGTGCCAGCAGTTTAGCCCTCGGAGGAGAAAAACTGTTTTTT. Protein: CASSLALGGEKLFF.